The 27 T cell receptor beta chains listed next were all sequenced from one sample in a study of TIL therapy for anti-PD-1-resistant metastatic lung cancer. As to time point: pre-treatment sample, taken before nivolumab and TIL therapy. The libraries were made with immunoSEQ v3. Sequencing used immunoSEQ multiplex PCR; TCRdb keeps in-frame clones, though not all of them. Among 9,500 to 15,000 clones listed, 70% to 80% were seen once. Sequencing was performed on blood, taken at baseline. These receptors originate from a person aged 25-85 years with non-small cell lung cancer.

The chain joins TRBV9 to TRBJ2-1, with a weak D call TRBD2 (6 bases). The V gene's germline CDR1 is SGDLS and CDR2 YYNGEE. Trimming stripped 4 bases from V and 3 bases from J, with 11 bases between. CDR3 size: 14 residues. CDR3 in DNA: TGTGCCAGCAGCAGAATAGCGGACTACAATGAGCAGTTCTTC. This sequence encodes CASSRIADYNEQFF.

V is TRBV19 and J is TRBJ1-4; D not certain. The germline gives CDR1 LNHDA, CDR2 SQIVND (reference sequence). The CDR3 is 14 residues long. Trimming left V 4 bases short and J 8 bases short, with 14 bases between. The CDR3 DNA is TGTGCCAGTAGTAGTTCATTATCGTTCGAAAAACTGTTTTTT. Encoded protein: CASSSSLSFEKLFF.

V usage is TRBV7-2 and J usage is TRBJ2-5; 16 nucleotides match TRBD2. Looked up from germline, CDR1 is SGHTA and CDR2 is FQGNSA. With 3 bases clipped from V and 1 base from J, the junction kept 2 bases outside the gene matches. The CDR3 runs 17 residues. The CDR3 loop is CASSLGLAGGTQETQYF. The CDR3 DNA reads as TGTGCCAGCAGCTTGGGACTAGCGGGAGGGACCCAAGAGACCCAGTACTTC. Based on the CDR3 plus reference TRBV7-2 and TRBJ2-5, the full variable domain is GAGVSQSPSNKVTEKGKDVELRCDPISGHTALYWYRQSLGQGLEFLIYFQGNSAPDKSGLPSDRFSAERTGGSVSTLTIQRTQQEDSAVYLCASSLGLAGGTQETQYFGPGTRLLVL.

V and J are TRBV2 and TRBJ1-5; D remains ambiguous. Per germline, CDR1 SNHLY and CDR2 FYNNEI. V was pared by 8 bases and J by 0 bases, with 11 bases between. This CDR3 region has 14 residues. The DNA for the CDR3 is TGTGCCAGCGCTGACACAGATAGCAATCAGCCCCAGCATTTT. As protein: CASADTDSNQPQHF.

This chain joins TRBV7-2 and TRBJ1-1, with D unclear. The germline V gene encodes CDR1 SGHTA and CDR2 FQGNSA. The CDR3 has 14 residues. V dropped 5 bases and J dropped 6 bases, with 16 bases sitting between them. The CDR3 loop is CASSPGLLQPEAFF. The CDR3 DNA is TGTGCCAGCAGCCCCGGACTGCTACAGCCTGAAGCTTTCTTT.

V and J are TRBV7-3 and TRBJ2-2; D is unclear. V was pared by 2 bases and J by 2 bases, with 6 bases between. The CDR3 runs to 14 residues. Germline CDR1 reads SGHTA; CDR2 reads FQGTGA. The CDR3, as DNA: TGTGCCAGCAGCTTAGACGGTAACACCGGGGAGCTGTTTTTT. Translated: CASSLDGNTGELFF.

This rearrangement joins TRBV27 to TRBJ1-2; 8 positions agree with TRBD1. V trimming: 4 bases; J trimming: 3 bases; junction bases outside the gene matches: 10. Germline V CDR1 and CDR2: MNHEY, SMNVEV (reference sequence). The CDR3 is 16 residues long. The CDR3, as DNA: TGTGCCAGCAGTTCACTCCTACAGGGGGAGTACTATGGCTACACCTTC. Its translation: CASSSLLQGEYYGYTF.

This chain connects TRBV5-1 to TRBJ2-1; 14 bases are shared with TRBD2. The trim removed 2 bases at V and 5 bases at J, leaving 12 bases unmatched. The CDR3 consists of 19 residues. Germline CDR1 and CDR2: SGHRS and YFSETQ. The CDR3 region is CASSLSSRTSGRFNNEQFF. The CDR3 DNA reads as TGCGCCAGCAGCTTAAGTTCCCGGACTAGCGGGAGGTTCAACAATGAGCAGTTCTTC.

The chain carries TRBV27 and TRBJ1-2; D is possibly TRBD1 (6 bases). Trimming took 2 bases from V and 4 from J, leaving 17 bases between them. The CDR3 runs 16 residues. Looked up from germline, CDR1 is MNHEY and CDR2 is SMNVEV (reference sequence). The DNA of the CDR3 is TGTGCCAGCAGTTTAAGGCAGGGGAGTGATGTCTATGGCTACACCTTC. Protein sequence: CASSLRQGSDVYGYTF.

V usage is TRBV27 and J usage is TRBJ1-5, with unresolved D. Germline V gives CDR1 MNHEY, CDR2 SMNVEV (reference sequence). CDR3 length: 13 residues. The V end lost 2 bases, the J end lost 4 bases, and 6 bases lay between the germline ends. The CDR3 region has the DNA TGTGCCAGCAGTTTAAGGGTTAATCAGCCCCAGCATTTT. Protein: CASSLRVNQPQHF.

CDR3 in amino acids: CASSNPTGLNYQTEAFF. In nucleotides, the CDR3 is TGTGCCAGCAGCAACCCGACAGGACTTAACTATCAGACTGAAGCTTTCTTT. The chain is built from TRBV5-4 and TRBJ1-1, with D possibly matching TRBD1 (6 bases). The CDR3 has 17 amino acids. CDR1 is SGHNT, CDR2 YYREEE, per germline (reference sequence). V lost 4 bases and J 5 bases, leaving 24 bases between the germline ends.

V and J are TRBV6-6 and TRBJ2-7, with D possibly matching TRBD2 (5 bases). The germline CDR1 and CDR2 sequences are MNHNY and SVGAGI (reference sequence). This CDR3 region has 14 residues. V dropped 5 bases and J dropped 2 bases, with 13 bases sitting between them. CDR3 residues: CASSDLQTTYEQYF. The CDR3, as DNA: TGTGCCAGCAGTGACCTACAGACTACCTACGAGCAGTACTTC.

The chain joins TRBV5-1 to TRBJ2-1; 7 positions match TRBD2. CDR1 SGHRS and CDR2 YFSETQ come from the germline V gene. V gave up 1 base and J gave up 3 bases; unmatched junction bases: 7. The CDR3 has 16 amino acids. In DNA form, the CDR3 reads TGCGCCAGCAGCTTGCGGGGCGGGAGAGGCTACAATGAGCAGTTCTTC. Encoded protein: CASSLRGGRGYNEQFF.

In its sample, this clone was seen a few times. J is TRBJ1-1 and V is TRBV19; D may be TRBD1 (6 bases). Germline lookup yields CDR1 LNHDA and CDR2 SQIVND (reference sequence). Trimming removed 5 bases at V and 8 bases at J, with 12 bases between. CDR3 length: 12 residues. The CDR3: CASSPRTAEAFF. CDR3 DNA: TGTGCCAGTAGTCCCCGGACAGCCGAAGCTTTCTTT. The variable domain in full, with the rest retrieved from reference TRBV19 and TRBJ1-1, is DGGITQSPKYLFRKEGQNVTLSCEQNLNHDAMYWYRQDPGQGLRLIYYSQIVNDFQKGDIAEGYSVSREKKESFPLTVTSAQKNPTAFYLCASSPRTAEAFFGQGTRLTVV.

CDR3 nucleotides: TGTGCCTTGAAGGACGGAACGAACACCGGGGAGCTGTTTTTT. Translated, it gives CALKDGTNTGELFF. The chain employs TRBV30 and TRBJ2-2; D call uncertain. CDR1 is GTSNPN, CDR2 SVGIG, per germline (reference sequence). Trimming shortened V by 7 bases and J by 0 bases, and 12 bases separated the two germline ends. This CDR3 comprises 14 residues. The full variable domain, in which reference TRBV30 and TRBJ2-2 provide the parts outside the CDR3, is SQTIHQWPATLVQPVGSPLSLECTVEGTSNPNLYWYRQAAGRGLQLLFYSVGIGQISSEVPQNLSASRPQDRQFILSSKKLLLSDSGFYLCALKDGTNTGELFFGEGSRLTVL.

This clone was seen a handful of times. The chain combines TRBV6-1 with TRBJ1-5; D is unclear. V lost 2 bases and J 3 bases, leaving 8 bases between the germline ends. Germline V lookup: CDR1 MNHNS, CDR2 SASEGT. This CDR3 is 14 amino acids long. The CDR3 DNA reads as TGTGCCAGCAGTGAACACGGCGACAATCAGCCCCAGCATTTT. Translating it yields CASSEHGDNQPQHF.

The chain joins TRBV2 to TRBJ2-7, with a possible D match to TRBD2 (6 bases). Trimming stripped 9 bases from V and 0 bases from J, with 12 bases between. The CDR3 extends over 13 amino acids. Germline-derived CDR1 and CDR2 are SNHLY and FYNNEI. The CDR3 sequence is CASAGQYSYEQYF. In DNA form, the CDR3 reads TGTGCCAGTGCGGGGCAATACTCCTACGAGCAGTACTTC.

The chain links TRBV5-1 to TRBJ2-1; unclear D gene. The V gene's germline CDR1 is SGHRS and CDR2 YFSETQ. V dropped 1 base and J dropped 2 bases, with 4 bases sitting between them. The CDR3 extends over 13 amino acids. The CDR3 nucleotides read TGCGCCAGCAGCTTGAACACCTACAATGAGCAGTTCTTC. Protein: CASSLNTYNEQFF.

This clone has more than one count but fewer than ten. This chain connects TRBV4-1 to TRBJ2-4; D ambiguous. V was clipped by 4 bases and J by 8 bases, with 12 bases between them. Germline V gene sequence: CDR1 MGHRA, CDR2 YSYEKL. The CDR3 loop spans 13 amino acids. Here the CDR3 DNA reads TGCGCCAGCAGCCGAGACCCCATAGACATTCAGTACTTC. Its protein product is CASSRDPIDIQYF.

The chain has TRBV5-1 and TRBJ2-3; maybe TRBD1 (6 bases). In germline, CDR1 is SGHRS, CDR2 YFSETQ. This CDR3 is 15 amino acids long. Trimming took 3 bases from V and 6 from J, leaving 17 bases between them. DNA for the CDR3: TGCGCCAGCAGCTCCGGGACAAGGGCGTCCGATACGCAGTATTTT. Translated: CASSSGTRASDTQYF.

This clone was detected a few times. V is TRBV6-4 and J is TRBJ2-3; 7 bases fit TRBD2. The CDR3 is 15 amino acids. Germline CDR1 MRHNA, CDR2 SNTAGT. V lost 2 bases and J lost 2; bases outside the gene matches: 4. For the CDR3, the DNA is TGTGCCAGCAGTGACGGAGCGGGGAACACAGATACGCAGTATTTT. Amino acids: CASSDGAGNTDTQYF.

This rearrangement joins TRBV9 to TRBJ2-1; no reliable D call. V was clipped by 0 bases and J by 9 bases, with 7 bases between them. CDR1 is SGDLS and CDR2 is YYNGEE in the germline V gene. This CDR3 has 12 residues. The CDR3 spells CASSVVGSEQFF. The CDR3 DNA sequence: TGTGCCAGCAGCGTAGTTGGCAGTGAGCAGTTCTTC.

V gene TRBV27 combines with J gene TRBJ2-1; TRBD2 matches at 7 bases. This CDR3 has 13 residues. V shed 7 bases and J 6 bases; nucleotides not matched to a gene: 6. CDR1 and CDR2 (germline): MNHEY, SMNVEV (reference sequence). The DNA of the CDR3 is TGTGCCAGCACCCTTGGCGGGGGCAATGAGCAGTTCTTC. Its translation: CASTLGGGNEQFF.

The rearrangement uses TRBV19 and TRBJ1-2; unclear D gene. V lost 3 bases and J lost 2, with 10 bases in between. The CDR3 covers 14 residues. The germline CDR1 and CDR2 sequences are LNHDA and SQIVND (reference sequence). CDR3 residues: CASSIVHSNYGYTF. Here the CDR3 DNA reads TGTGCCAGTAGTATTGTGCACAGCAACTATGGCTACACCTTC.

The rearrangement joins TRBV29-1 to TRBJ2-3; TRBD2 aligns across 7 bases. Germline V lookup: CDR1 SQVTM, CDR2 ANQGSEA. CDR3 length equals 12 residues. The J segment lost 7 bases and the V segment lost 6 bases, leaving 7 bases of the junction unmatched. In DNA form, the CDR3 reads TGCAGCGTAGAGAGACTAGCAAATACGCAGTATTTT. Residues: CSVERLANTQYF.

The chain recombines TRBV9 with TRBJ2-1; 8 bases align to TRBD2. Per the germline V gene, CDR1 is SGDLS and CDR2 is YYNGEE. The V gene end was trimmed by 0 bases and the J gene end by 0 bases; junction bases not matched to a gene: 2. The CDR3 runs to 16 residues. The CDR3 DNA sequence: TGTGCCAGCAGCGTAGCCGGGAGGGCCTCCTACAATGAGCAGTTCTTC. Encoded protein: CASSVAGRASYNEQFF.

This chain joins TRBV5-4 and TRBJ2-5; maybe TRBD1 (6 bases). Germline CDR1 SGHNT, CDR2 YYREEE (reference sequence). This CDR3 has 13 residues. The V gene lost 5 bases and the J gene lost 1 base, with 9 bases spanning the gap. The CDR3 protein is CASSKTGQETQYF. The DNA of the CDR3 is TGTGCCAGCAGTAAGACAGGCCAAGAGACCCAGTACTTC.